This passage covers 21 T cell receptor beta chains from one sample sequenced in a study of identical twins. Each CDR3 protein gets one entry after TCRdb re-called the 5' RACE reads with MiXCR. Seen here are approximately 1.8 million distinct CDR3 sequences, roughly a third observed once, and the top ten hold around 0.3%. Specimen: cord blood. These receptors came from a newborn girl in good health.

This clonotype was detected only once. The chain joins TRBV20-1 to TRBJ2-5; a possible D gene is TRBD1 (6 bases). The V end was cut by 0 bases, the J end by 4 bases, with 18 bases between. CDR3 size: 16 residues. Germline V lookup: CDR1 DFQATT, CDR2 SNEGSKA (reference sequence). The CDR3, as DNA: TGCAGTGCTAGAGATTCCCCACAGGGTTGGCGAGAGACCCAGTACTTC. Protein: CSARDSPQGWRETQYF.

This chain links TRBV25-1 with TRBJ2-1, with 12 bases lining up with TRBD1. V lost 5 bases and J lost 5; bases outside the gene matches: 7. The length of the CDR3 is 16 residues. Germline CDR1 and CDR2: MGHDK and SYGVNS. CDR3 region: CASSPQWDRGHNEQFF. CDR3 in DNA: TGTGCCAGCAGTCCCCAGTGGGACAGGGGGCACAATGAGCAGTTCTTC.

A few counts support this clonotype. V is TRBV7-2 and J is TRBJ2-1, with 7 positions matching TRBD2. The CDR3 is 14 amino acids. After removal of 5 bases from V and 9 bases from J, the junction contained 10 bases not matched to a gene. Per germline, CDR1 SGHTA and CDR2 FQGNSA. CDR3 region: CASSLLGLVGEQFF. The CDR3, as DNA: TGTGCCAGCAGCCTTTTAGGACTAGTCGGTGAGCAGTTCTTC.

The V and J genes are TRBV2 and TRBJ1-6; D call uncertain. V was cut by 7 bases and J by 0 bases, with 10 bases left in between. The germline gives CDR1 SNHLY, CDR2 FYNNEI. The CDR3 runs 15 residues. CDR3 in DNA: TGTGCCAGCATTAGTGGCAGCTCCTATAATTCACCCCTCCACTTT. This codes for CASISGSSYNSPLHF.

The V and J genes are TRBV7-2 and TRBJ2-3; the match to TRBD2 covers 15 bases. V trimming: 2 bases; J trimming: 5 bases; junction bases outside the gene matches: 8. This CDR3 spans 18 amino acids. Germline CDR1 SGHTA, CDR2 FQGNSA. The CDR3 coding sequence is TGTGCCAGCAGCTTACGATCCGGGACTAGCGGGGGGATAGATACGCAGTATTTT. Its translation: CASSLRSGTSGGIDTQYF.

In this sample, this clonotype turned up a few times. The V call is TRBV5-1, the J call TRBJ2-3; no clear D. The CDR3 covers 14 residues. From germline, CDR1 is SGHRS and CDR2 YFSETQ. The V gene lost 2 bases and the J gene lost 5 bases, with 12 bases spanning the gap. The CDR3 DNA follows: TGCGCCAGCAGCTTCGGTGGCGTGGGAGATACGCAGTATTTT. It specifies CASSFGGVGDTQYF.

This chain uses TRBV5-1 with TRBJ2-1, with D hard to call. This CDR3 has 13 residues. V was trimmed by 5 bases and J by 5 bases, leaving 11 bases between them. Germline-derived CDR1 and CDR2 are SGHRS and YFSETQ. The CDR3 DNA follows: TGCGCCAGCAGGGGTTTGACGCACAATGAGCAGTTCTTC. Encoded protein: CASRGLTHNEQFF.

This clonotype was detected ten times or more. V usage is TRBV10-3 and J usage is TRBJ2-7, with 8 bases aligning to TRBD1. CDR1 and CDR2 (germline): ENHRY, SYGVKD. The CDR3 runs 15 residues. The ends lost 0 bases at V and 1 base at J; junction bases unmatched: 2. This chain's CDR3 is CAISESGTGSYEQYF. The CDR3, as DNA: TGTGCCATCAGTGAGTCGGGGACAGGATCCTACGAGCAGTACTTC.

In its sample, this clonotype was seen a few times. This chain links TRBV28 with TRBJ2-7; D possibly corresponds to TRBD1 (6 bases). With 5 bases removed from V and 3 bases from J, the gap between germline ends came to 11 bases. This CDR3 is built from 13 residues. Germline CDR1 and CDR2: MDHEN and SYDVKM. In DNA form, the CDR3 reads TGTGCCAGCAGTAGGGGGTGGTACTACGAGCAGTACTTC. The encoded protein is CASSRGWYYEQYF.

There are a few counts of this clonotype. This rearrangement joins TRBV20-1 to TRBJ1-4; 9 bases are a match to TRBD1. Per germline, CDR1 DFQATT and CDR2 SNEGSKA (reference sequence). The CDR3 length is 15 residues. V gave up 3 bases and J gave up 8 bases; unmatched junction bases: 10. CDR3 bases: TGCAGTGCTAGGCTCCCGGGACAGGGAATGGAAAAACTGTTTTTT. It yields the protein CSARLPGQGMEKLFF.

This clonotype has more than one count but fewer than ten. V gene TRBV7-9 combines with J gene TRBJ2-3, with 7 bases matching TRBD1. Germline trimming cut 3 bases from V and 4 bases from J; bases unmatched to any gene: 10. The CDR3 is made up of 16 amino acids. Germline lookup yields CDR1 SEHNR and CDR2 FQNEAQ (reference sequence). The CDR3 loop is CASSFGAGTVADTQYF. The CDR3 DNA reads TGTGCCAGCAGCTTCGGAGCCGGGACAGTTGCAGATACGCAGTATTTT.

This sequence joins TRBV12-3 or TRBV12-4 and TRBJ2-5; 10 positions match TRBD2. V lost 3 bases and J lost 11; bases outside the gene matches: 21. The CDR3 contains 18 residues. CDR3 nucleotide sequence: TGTGCCAGCAGTTTCCACCTAGCGGGAGATCGGTCCTACAATGAGCAGTACTTC. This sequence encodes CASSFHLAGDRSYNEQYF.

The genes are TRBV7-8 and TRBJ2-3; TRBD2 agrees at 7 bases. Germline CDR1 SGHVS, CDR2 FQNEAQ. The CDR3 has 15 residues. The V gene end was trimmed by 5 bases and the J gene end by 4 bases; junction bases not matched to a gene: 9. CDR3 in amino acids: CASSPLRLAADTQYF. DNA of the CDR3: TGTGCCAGCAGCCCTCTGCGACTAGCTGCAGATACGCAGTATTTT.

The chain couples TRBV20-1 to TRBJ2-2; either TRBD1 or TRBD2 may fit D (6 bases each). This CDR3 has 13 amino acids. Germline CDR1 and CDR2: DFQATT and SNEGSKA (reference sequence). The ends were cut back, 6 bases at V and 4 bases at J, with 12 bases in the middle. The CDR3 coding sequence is TGCAGTGCCCGGGGGCCCGGCACCGGGGAGCTGTTTTTT. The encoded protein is CSARGPGTGELFF.

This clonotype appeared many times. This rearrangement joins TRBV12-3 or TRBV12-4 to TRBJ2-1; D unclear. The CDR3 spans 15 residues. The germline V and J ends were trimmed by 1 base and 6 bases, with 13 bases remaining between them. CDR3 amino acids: CASSLVGALGNEQFF. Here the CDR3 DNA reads TGTGCCAGCAGTTTAGTTGGAGCTTTGGGCAATGAGCAGTTCTTC.

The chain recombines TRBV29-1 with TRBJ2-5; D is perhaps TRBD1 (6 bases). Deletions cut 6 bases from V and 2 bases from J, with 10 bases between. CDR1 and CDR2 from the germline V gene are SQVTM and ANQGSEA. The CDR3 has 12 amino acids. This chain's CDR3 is CSVRTVQETQYF. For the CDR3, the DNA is TGCAGCGTACGGACAGTACAAGAGACCCAGTACTTC.

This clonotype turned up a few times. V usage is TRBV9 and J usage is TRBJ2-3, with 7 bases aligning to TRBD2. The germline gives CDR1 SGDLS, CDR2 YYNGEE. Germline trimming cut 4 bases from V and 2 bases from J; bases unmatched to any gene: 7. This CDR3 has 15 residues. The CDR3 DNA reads TGTGCCAGCAGCACAAAGAGCGGGGCCACAGATACGCAGTATTTT. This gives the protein CASSTKSGATDTQYF.

The CDR3 spells CSASRTTSNQPQHF. The CDR3 DNA follows: TGCAGTGCTAGTAGGACAACTAGCAATCAGCCCCAGCATTTT. V usage is TRBV20-1 and J usage is TRBJ1-5, with a possible D match to TRBD1 (5 bases). The CDR3 loop spans 14 amino acids. Germline V lookup: CDR1 DFQATT, CDR2 SNEGSKA (reference sequence). V was shortened by 3 bases and J by 0 bases, with 9 bases between the two germline ends.

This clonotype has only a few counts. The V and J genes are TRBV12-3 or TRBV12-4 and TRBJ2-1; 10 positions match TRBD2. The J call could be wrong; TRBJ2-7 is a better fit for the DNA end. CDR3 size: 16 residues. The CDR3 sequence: CASRGAGGSSYNEQYF. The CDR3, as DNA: TGTGCCAGCAGGGGAGCGGGAGGGAGCTCCTACAATGAGCAGTACTTC.

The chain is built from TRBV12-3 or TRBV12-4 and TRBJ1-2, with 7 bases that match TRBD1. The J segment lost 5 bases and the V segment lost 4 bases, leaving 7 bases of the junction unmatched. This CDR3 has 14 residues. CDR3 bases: TGTGCCAGCAGTTCCAGACAGGGAGAATATGGCTACACCTTC. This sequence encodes CASSSRQGEYGYTF.

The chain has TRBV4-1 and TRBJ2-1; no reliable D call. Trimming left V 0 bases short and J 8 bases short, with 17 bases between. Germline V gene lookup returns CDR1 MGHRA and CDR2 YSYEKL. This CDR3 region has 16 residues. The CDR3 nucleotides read TGCGCCAGCAGCCAAGAGTCTAGTAGTTGGGTTGATGAGCAGTTCTTC. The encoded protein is CASSQESSSWVDEQFF.